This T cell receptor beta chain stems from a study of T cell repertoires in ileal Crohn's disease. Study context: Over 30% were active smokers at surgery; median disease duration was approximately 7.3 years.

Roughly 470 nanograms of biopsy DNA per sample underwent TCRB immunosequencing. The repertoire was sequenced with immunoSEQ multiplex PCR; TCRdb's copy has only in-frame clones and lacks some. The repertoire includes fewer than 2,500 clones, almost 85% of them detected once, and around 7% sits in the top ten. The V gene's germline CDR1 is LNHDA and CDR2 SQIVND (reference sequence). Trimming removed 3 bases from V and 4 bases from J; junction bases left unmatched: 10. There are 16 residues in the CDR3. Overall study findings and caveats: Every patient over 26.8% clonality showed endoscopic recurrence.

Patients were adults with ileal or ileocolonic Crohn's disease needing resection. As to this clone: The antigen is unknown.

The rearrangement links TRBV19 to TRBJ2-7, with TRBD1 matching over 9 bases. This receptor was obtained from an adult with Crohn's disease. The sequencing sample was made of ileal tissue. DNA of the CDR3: TGTGCCAGTAGTATGGGGAGGACAGGGGCAGGGTACGAGCAGTACTTC. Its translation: CASSMGRTGAGYEQYF.